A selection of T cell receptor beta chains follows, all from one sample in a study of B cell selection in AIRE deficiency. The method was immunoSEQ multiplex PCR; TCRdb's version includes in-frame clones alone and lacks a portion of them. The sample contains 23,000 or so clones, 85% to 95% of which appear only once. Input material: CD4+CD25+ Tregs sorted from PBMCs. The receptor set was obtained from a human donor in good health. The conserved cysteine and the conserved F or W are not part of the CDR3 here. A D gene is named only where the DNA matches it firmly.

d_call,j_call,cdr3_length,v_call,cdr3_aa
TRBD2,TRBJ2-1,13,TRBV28,ASSFSGTSYNEQF
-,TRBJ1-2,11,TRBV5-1,ASSGANSDGYT
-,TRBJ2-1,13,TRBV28,ASSATSPLYNEQF
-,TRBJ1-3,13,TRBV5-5,ASSHFGGAGNTIY
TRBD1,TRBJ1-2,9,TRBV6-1,ASRTGDGYT
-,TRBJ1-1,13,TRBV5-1,ASSPSQGRGAEAF
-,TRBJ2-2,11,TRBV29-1,SATGRNTGELF
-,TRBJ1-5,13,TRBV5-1,ASSITGTLGEPQH
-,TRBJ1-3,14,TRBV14,ASSQNLGGSGNTIY
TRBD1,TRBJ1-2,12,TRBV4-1,ASNLADRGGGYT
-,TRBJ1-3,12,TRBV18,ASSPPFAGNTIY
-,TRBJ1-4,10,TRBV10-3,AISQGNEKLF
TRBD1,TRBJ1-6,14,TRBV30,ASRGTGARINSPLH
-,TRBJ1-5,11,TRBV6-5,ASSYSTGQPQH
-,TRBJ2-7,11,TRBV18,ASSQRLVVGQY
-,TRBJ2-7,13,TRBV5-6,ASSLAPGSSYEQY
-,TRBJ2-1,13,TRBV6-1,ASRIQVFSYNEQF
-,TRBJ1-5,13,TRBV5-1,ASSLGINPNQPQH
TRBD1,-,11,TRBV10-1,ASTPRQGDEQY
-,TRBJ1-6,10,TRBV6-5,ASARANSPLH
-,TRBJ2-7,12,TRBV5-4,ASSTGRGPYEQY
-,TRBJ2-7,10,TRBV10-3,AIRNRNYEQY
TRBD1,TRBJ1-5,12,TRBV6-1,ASKRVQGDQPQH
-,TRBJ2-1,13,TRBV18,ASSSGTPSYNEQF
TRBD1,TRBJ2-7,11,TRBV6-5,ASSYGQGNEQY
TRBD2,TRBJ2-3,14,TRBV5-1,ASSLAGGEPSNTQY
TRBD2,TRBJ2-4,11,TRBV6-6,ASRSRSGVIQY
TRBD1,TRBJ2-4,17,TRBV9,ASSFGTGNGELAKNIQY
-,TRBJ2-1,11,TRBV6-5,ASSYGTYNEQF
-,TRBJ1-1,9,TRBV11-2,ASSLAGEAF
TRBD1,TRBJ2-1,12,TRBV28,ASSHDRAYNEQF
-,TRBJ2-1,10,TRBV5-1,ASSSGWNEQF
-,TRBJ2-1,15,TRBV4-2,ASSQEGLATSYNEQF
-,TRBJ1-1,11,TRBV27,ASSRRGDTEAF
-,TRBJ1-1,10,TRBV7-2,ASSLLGAGAF
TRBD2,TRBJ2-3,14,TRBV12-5,ASGSPGTSDTDTQY
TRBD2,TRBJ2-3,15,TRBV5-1,ASSTEGSSGLTDTQY
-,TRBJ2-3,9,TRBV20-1,SARQGDTQY
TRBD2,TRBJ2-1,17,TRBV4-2,ASSQPGLAESSSYNEQF
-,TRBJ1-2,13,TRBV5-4,ASSLELVVDYGYT
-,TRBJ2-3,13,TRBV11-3,ASSPSGTRTDTQY
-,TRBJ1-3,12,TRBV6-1,ASSEQPGGNTIY
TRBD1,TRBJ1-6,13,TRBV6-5,ASSYEGARNSPLH
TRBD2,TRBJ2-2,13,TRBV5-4,ASSLNSGGVGELF
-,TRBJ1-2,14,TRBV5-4,ASSLAARRANYGYT
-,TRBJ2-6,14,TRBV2,ASTLVWTPGANVLT
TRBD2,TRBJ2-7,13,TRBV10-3,AISEGAGGFYEQY
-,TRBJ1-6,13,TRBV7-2,ASSLVGARGSPLH
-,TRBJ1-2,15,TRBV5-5,ASSLGPSGRSLGGYT
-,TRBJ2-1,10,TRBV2,ASSASFNEQF
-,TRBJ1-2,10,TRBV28,ASSLLGAGYT
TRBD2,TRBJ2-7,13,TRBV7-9,ASSSPGLAGWEQY
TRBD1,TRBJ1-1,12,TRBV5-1,ASSGQGKNTEAF
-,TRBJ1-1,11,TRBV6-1,ASSPGWNTEAF
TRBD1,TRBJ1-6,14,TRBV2,ASRTGFVSYNSPLH
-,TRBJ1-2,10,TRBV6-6,AGRKQGYGYT
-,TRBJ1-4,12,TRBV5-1,ASSSNSANEKLF